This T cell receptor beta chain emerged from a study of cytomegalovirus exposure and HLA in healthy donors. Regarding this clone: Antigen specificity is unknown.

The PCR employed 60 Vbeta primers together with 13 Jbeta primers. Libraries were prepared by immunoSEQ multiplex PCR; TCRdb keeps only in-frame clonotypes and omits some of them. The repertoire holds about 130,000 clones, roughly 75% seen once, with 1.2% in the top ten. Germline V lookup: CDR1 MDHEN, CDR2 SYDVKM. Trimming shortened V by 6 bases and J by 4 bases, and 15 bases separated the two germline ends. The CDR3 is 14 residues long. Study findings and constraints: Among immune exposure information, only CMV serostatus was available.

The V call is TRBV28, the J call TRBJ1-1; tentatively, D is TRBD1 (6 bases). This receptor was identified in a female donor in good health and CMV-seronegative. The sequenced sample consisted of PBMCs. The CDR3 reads CASRGADLGTEAFF. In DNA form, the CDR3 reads TGTGCCAGCAGGGGGGCAGACTTAGGCACTGAAGCTTTCTTT.